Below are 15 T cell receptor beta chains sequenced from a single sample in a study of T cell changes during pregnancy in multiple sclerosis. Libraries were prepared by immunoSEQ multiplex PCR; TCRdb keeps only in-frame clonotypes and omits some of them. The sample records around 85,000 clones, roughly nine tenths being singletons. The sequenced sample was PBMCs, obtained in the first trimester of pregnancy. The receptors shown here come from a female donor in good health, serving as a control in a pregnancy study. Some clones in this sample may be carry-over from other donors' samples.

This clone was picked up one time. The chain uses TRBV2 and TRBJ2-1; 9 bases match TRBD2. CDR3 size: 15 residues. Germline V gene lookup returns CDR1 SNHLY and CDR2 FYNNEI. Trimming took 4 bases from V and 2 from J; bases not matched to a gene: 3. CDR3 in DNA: TGTGCCAGCAGTGGGCGCGGGGGGGCCTACAATGAGCAGTTCTTC. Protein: CASSGRGGAYNEQFF.

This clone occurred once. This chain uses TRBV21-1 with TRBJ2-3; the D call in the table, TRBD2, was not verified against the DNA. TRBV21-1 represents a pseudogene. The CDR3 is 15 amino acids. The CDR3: CASTKSGTPTDTQYF. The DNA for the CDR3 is TGTGCCAGCACCAAATCCGGGACTCCCACAGATACGCAGTATTTT.

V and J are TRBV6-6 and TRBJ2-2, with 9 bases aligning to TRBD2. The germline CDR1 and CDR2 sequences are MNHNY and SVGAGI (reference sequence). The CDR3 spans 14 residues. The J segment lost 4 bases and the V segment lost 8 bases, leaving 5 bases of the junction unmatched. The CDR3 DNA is TGTGCCAGCCGCAGCGGGGGGTCCACCGGGGAGCTGTTTTTT. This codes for CASRSGGSTGELFF.

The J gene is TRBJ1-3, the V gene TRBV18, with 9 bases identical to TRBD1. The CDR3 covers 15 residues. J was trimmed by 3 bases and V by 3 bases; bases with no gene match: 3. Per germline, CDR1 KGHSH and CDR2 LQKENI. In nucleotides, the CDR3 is TGTGCCAGCTCACCCACAGGGGGCCATGGAAACACCATATATTTT. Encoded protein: CASSPTGGHGNTIYF.

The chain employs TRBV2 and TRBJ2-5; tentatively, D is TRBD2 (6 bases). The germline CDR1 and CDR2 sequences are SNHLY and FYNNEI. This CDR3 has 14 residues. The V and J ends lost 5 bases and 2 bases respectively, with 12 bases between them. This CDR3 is CASSWASEQETQYF. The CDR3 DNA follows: TGTGCCAGCAGTTGGGCTAGCGAACAAGAGACCCAGTACTTC.

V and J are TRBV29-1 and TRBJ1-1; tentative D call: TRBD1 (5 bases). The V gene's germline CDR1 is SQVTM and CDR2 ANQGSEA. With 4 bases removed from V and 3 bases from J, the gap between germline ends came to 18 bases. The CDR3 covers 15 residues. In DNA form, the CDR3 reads TGCAGCGTTGGGAGGGGCGCGAAAAAGGACACTGAAGCTTTCTTT. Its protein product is CSVGRGAKKDTEAFF.

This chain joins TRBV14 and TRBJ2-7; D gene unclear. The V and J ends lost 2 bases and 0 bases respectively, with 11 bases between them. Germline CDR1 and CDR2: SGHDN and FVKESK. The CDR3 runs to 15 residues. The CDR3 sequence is CASSQIGGNSYEQYF. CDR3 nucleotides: TGTGCCAGCAGCCAAATCGGCGGTAACTCCTACGAGCAGTACTTC.

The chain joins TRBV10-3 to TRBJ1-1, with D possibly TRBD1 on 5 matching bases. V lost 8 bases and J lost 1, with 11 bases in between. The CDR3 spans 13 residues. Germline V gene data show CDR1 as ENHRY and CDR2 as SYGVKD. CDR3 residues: CAISWGGNTEAFF. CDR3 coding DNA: TGTGCCATCTCTTGGGGGGGGAACACTGAAGCTTTCTTT.

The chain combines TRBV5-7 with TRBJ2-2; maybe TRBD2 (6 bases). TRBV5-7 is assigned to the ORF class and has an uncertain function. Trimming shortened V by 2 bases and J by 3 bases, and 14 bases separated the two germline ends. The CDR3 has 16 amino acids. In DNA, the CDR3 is TGTGCCAGCAGCTTATTTCCGGGACTTCACACCGGGGAGCTGTTTTTT. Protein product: CASSLFPGLHTGELFF.

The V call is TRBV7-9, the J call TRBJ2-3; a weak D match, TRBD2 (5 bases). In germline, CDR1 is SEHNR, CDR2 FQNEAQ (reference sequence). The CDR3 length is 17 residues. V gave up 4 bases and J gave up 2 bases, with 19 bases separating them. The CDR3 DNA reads TGTGCCAGCAGCTCCGGTACTCGAGGCGGGCTCACAGATACGCAGTATTTT. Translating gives CASSSGTRGGLTDTQYF.

CDR3 DNA: TGTGCCAGCAGTCCCCGGCCGGACTACCGGGGCAATGAGCAGTTCTTC. As protein: CASSPRPDYRGNEQFF. This chain links TRBV27 with TRBJ2-1; a weak D match, TRBD2 (6 bases). The CDR3 spans 16 residues. Per the germline V gene, CDR1 is MNHEY and CDR2 is SMNVEV (reference sequence). Trimming shortened V by 5 bases and J by 6 bases, and 20 bases separated the two germline ends.

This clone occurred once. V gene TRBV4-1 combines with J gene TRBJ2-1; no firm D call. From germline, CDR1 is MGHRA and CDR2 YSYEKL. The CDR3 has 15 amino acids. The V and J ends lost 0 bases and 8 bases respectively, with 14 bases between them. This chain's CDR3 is CASSQEETVADEQFF. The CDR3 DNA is TGCGCCAGCAGCCAAGAGGAAACGGTTGCGGATGAGCAGTTCTTC.

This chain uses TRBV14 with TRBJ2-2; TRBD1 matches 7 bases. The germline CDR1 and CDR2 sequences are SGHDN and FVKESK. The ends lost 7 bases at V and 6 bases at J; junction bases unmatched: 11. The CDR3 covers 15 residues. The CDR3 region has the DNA TGTGCCAGCAAGTCAAGACAGGGTGGGGCCGGGGAGCTGTTTTTT. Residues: CASKSRQGGAGELFF.

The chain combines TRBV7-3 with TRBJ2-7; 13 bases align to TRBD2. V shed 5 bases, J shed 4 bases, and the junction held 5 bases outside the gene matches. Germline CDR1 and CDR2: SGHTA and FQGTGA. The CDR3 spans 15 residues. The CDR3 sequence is CASSTTSGGAYEQYF. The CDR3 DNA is TGTGCCAGCAGCACTACTAGCGGGGGGGCGTACGAGCAGTACTTC.

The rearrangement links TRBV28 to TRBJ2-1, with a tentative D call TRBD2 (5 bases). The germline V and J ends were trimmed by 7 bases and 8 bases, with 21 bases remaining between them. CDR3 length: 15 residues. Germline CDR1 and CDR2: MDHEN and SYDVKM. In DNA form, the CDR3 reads TGTGCCAGCACCTCCTGGGGTTCTTCCGGGGATGAGCAGTTCTTC. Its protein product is CASTSWGSSGDEQFF.